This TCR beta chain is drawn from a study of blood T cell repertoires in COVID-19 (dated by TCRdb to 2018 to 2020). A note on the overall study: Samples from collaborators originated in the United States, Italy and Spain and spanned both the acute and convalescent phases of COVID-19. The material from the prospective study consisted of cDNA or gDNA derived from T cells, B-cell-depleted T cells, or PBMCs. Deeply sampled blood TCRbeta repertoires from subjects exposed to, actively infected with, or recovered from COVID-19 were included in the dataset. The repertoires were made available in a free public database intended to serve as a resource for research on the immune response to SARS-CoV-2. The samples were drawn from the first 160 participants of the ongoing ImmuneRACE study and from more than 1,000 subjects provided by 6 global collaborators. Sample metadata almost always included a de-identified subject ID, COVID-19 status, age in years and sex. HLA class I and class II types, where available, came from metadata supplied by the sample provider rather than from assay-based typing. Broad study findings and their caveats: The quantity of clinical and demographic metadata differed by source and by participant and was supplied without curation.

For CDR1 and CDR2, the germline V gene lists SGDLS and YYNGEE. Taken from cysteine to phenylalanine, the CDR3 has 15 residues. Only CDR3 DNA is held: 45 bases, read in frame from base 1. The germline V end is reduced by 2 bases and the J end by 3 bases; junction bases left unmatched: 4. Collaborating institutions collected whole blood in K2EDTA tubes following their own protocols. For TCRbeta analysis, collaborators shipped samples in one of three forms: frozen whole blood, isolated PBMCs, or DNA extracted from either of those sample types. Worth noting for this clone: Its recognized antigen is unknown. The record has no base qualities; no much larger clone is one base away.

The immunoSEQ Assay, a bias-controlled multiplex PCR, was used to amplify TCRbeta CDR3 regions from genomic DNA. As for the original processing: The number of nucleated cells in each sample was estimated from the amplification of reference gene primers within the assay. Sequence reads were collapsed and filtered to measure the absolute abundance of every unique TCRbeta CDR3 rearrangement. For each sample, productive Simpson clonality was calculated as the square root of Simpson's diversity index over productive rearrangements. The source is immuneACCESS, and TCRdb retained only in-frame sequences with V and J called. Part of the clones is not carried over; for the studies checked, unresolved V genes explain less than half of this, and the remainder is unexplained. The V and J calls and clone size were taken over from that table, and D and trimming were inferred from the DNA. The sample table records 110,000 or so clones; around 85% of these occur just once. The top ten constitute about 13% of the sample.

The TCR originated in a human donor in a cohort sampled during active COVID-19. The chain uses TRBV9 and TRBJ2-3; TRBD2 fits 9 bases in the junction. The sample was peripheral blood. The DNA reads TGTGCCAGCAGCGTCCAAGCGGGGGGAACAGATACGCAGTATTTT. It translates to CASSVQAGGTDTQYF.